This TCR beta chain was identified during a study of OX40 agonist ivuxolimab in advanced cancers. This CDR3 contains 15 residues. With 3 bases removed from V and 2 bases from J, the gap between germline ends came to 11 bases. The germline V gene has CDR1 GTSNPN and CDR2 SVGIG (reference sequence). Generated by immunoSEQ multiplex PCR, the TCRdb table keeps only in-frame clones and is missing some. The profile shows around 25,000 clones, 65% to 90% of them singletons. The V call is TRBV30, the J call TRBJ2-6; a possible D gene is TRBD1 (5 bases). This TCR derives from an adult with an advanced solid tumor such as melanoma, head and neck, liver or kidney cancer. The specimen comprised CD4+ or CD8+ T cells sorted from blood, sampled in a trial of the OX40 agonist ivuxolimab. The CDR3 DNA is TGTGCCTGGAGCGTAGACAGCGCTGGGGCCAACGTCCTGACTTTC. Translated, it gives CAWSVDSAGANVLTF.